This T cell receptor beta chain originates from a study of CD8 T cells in ankylosing spondylitis. With 5 bases removed from V and 5 bases from J, the gap between germline ends came to 14 bases. Germline values: CDR1 KGHDR, CDR2 SFDVKD. The CDR3 runs 15 residues. Study results and caveats: A subset of motif variants has previously been described in the synovial fluid and blood of reactive arthritis. Apparently characteristic of ankylosing spondylitis blood was a TCR beta motif (under ten highly homologous variants). Matched ankylosing spondylitis synovial fluid reportedly showed significant enrichment of disease-linked clones. Disease-linked clones were found to be CD8+ and relatively rare in peripheral blood.

As concerns this clonotype: No antigen is known for it.

TCRdb called the 5' RACE reads again in MiXCR, with one record for every CDR3 protein. The sample holds 400,000 to 450,000 distinct CDR3 sequences, about 15% seen once. This receptor was obtained from a male donor with ankylosing spondylitis. Sequenced input: blood, either unsorted or a sorted T cell fraction (not recorded which). The rearrangement joins TRBV24-1 to TRBJ2-2; perhaps TRBD1 as D (6 bases). The CDR3 bases are TGTGCCACCAGTGCGGCAACAGGGCGAACCGGGGAGCTGTTTTTT. Its translation is CATSAATGRTGELFF.